This paragraph reports one T cell receptor beta chain. Its antigen is undetermined. The sample belongs to a study of CD8 T cells in ankylosing spondylitis. Points from the study as a whole: Several of the motif variants were reported before in synovial fluid and blood from reactive arthritis.

MiXCR, applied by TCRdb to the 5' RACE reads, yields one record per CDR3 protein. The table records 150,000 or so distinct CDR3 sequences, around a third of them present only once. Sequencing was done on a sample of synovial fluid, either unsorted or a sorted T cell fraction (not recorded which). The clonotype was recovered from a male donor with ankylosing spondylitis.

The CDR3 is CASSKAPLLRAETQYF. The CDR3 coding sequence is TGTGCCAGCAGCAAAGCGCCCCTCCTTAGGGCAGAGACCCAGTACTTC. J is TRBJ2-5 and V is TRBV21-1; the table gives TRBD2 as D, unverified against the DNA. TRBV21-1 counts as a pseudogene. This CDR3 spans 16 amino acids.